The rows below give T cell receptor beta chains drawn from one sample of a study of monozygotic twins with cystic fibrosis. Profiled with immunoSEQ multiplex PCR; TCRdb holds only in-frame clones, not every one. This sample has about 11,000 clones, with more than 95% found just once. The sample consisted of blood. The source is a boy younger than 18 with cystic fibrosis. The CDR3 runs from the conserved cysteine through the conserved F or W. A D gene is named only where the DNA matches it firmly. Size is stated for part of the rows, as once, few or many counts, or as a class when the clone is expanded.

once 15 TRBJ1-1 TRBV28 - CASGSSGTLNTEAFF TGTGCCAGCGGCTCTTCGGGGACATTGAACACTGAAGCTTTCTTT
- 14 TRBJ1-2 TRBV30 - CAWTQRTARYGYTF TGTGCCTGGACCCAAAGGACAGCGAGATATGGCTACACCTTC
- 14 TRBJ2-7 TRBV30 - CAWSPGLRTYEQYF TGTGCCTGGAGTCCCGGCCTCCGTACCTACGAGCAGTACTTC
- 13 TRBJ2-7 TRBV7-2 - CASSSQQGYEQYF TGTGCCAGCAGCTCCCAACAGGGTTACGAGCAGTACTTC
- 17 TRBJ2-3 TRBV9 - CASSVVIGNGVADTQYF TGTGCCAGCAGCGTAGTAATCGGGAATGGGGTGGCAGATACGCAGTATTTT
- 15 TRBJ2-2 TRBV19 TRBD1 CASSIGGQHTGELFF TGTGCCAGTAGTATAGGGGGACAGCACACCGGGGAGCTGTTTTTT
- 17 TRBJ2-3 TRBV4-2 - CASSQDRRGRGTDTQYF TGTGCCAGCAGCCAAGATCGAAGAGGCCGTGGCACAGATACGCAGTATTTT
- 13 TRBJ1-1 TRBV5-6 - CASSLRGYTEAFF TGTGCCAGCAGCTTGCGGGGGTACACTGAAGCTTTCTTT
- 15 TRBJ1-4 TRBV2 - CASSGDSTANEKLFF TGTGCCAGCAGTGGAGACAGTACGGCTAATGAAAAACTGTTTTTT
- 13 TRBJ2-7 TRBV25-1 - CASISAGSYEQYF TGTGCCAGCATCTCGGCAGGGAGCTACGAGCAGTACTTC
- 13 TRBJ2-3 TRBV13 - CASSRTDSDTQYF TGTGCCAGCAGCCGAACCGACTCAGATACGCAGTATTTT
- 13 TRBJ1-4 TRBV19 - CATLDRINEKLFF TGTGCCACCCTTGACAGGATTAATGAAAAACTGTTTTTT
once 13 TRBJ2-7 TRBV11-3 TRBD1 CASSQGVLYEQYF TGTGCCAGCAGCCAGGGGGTCCTCTACGAGCAGTACTTC
once 16 TRBJ1-1 TRBV7-6 TRBD1 CASSLVGEMTGFEAFF TGTGCCAGCAGCTTAGTAGGGGAAATGACAGGGTTTGAAGCTTTCTTT
- 20 TRBJ2-3 TRBV19 TRBD2 CASSVGTSGGLSYSTDTQYF TGTGCCAGTAGTGTCGGGACTAGCGGGGGGCTATCGTATAGCACAGATACGCAGTATTTT
once 17 TRBJ2-1 TRBV18 - CASSPLGQIGSYNEQFF TGTGCCAGCTCACCCCTAGGACAGATCGGGTCCTACAATGAGCAGTTCTTC
- 15 TRBJ1-1 TRBV5-1 TRBD1 CASSPRQGLGTEAFF TGCGCCAGCAGCCCCAGACAGGGGTTGGGCACTGAAGCTTTCTTT
- 12 TRBJ1-2 TRBV18 - CASSVGNYGYTF TGTGCCAGCTCAGTAGGGAACTATGGCTACACCTTC
- 15 TRBJ2-7 TRBV4-3 TRBD1 CASSQEGQETYEQYF TGCGCCAGCAGCCAAGAGGGACAGGAGACCTACGAGCAGTACTTC
- 14 TRBJ2-7 TRBV7-2 TRBD2 CASSPGLAALEQYF TGTGCCAGCAGCCCGGGACTAGCGGCTCTCGAGCAGTACTTC
- 14 TRBJ1-1 TRBV9 - CASSPSGRDTEAFF TGTGCCAGCAGCCCCTCGGGCAGGGACACTGAAGCTTTCTTT
- 15 TRBJ1-5 TRBV7-8 TRBD1 CASSSDRAINQPQHF TGTGCCAGCAGCTCGGACAGGGCAATCAATCAGCCCCAGCATTTT
- 13 TRBJ2-7 TRBV5-1 - CASSLAGLYEQYF TGCGCCAGCAGCTTGGCCGGTCTGTACGAGCAGTACTTC
once 16 TRBJ1-1 TRBV19 - CASSIDSAGLNTEAFF TGTGCCAGTAGTATAGACAGTGCCGGACTGAACACTGAAGCTTTCTTT